This T cell receptor (beta chain) was recovered during a study of vaccination and CD4 T cells after COVID-19. As for the study in general: Each of the control cultures got a CEFX pool, an HIV-1 Nef pool, or no peptide.

CD4+ T cells that had been cultured provided DNA sequenced with the Oncomine TCR Beta short-read assay. Each CDR3 protein is one row after TCRdb ran MiXCR on the PCR reads. This sample has 16,000 or so distinct CDR3 sequences; around 50% occur once, and the top ten carry 7% to 8.5%. This clonotype was picked up a small number of times. Its specificity is not known. Per germline, CDR1 MNHEY and CDR2 SMNVEV (reference sequence). The V end lost 2 bases, the J end lost 5 bases, and 13 bases lay between the germline ends. The CDR3 is made up of 14 amino acids. Treatment described: roughly nine-day PBMC culture with coronavirus spike peptide pools or control peptides (ViraFEST assay).

The chain couples TRBV27 to TRBJ2-7, with D unresolved. This TCR derives from a human donor who had recovered from COVID-19. This specimen consisted of CD4+ T cells from blood, cultured in vitro, obtained before SARS-CoV-2 vaccination. The CDR3 coding sequence is TGTGCCAGCAGTTTAACCCCCTTAAGTAACGAGCAGTACTTC. Protein sequence: CASSLTPLSNEQYF.